This TCR beta chain was sequenced for a study of blood T cells in healthy people across ages. Across the whole study: About one barcoded beta molecule per two T cells was captured by template switching. The study, taken as a whole, reports: Since the PBMCs were unsorted, naive and antigen-experienced cells could not be conclusively compared.

The CDR3 sequence is 12 residues long. CDR1 is DFQATT and CDR2 is SNEGSKA in the germline V gene (reference sequence). The germline V and J ends were trimmed by 6 bases and 4 bases, with 12 bases remaining between them. Then a second PCR, running roughly 6 to 11 cycles, was carried out with a sample-barcoded 5' primer and a J-beta primer mix. MiXCR was run by TCRdb on the 5' RACE reads, yielding one entry per CDR3 protein. The sample has 850,000 to 1,000,000 distinct CDR3 sequences, about 48% seen once. Whenever a sample was processed, at least 7 million PBMCs were isolated. Turning to this clonotype: What it binds is not known.

The chain links TRBV20-1 to TRBJ1-1, with a tentative D call TRBD1 (5 bases). Source material: blood. The origin of this receptor is a man aged 25 to 45 in good health. The CDR3 nucleotides are TGCAGTGCCAACCCGAGGGGCACTGAAGCTTTCTTT. Translating gives CSANPRGTEAFF.